Listed below are T cell receptor beta chains from one sample, sequenced in a study of blood T cell repertoires in COVID-19. TCRdb's table, derived via immunoSEQ multiplex PCR, lists solely in-frame clones and lacks some. The sample carries roughly 120,000 clones, around 84% recorded once. Sequencing used peripheral blood. The receptor set was obtained from a man aged 40-49 years with acute or convalescent COVID-19. Both conserved end residues are part of each CDR3. A D gene is named only where the DNA matches it firmly. Size is omitted from some rows. Given values are once, few, many or a class for expanded clones.

CDR3: CASIGSGGRIDTQYF
DNA: TGTGCCAGCATCGGAAGCGGGGGGCGGATAGATACGCAGTATTTT
V: TRBV7-9
size: -
D: TRBD2
J: TRBJ2-3

CDR3: CASSLVVGNTIYF
DNA: TGTGCCAGCAGCTTAGTCGTCGGAAACACCATATATTTT
V: TRBV7-6
size: -
D: -
J: TRBJ1-3

CDR3: CATSDPRHPYEQYF
DNA: TGTGCCACCAGTGATCCCCGACACCCCTACGAGCAGTACTTC
V: TRBV24-1
size: -
D: -
J: TRBJ2-7

CDR3: CATSDPRTAMNTEAFF
DNA: TGTGCCACCAGTGATCCACGGACAGCCATGAACACTGAAGCTTTCTTT
V: TRBV24-1
size: -
D: -
J: TRBJ1-1

CDR3: CASSPGTSGEDSGANVLTF
DNA: TGTGCCAGCAGCCCTGGGACTAGCGGGGAGGACTCTGGGGCCAACGTCCTGACTTTC
V: TRBV7-8
size: -
D: TRBD2
J: TRBJ2-6

CDR3: CASRSTGTDNTEAFF
DNA: TGTGCCAGCAGGAGTACCGGGACAGACAACACTGAAGCTTTCTTT
V: TRBV6-5
size: -
D: TRBD1
J: TRBJ1-1

CDR3: CASSLAGHWNTGELFF
DNA: TGTGCCAGCAGCTTAGCGGGACATTGGAACACCGGGGAGCTGTTTTTT
V: TRBV7-6
size: -
D: -
J: TRBJ2-2

CDR3: CASSSDIGNTIYF
DNA: TGTGCCAGCAGCTCGGACATCGGAAACACCATATATTTT
V: TRBV7-2
size: -
D: -
J: TRBJ1-3

CDR3: CASSAAYSGNTIYF
DNA: TGTGCCAGCAGTGCAGCCTACTCTGGAAACACCATATATTTT
V: TRBV6-1
size: -
D: -
J: TRBJ1-3

CDR3: CASSVEPAGATNEQFF
DNA: TGTGCCAGCAGCGTAGAGCCAGCGGGGGCAACCAATGAGCAGTTCTTC
V: TRBV9
size: once
D: TRBD2
J: TRBJ2-1

CDR3: CASGRDYRQNTEAFF
DNA: TGTGCTAGTGGACGGGACTACCGACAGAACACTGAAGCTTTCTTT
V: TRBV12-5
size: -
D: -
J: TRBJ1-1

CDR3: CASSFRDRGYEQYF
DNA: TGTGCCAGCAGCTTCCGGGACAGGGGCTACGAGCAGTACTTC
V: TRBV5-8
size: -
D: TRBD1
J: TRBJ2-7

CDR3: CASSLGGTKTYEQYF
DNA: TGCGCCAGCAGCTTGGGGGGCACGAAGACCTACGAGCAGTACTTC
V: TRBV5-1
size: -
D: -
J: TRBJ2-7

CDR3: CASTRAGGGNEQFF
DNA: TGTGCCAGCACTCGAGCGGGGGGTGGGAATGAGCAGTTCTTC
V: TRBV2
size: -
D: TRBD2
J: TRBJ2-1

CDR3: CASSLWTRRNYGYTF
DNA: TGTGCCAGTAGTCTCTGGACACGCCGTAACTATGGCTACACCTTC
V: TRBV19
size: few
D: -
J: TRBJ1-2

CDR3: CASSLEFWSGGSLSKNIQYF
DNA: TGTGCCAGCAGCTTAGAATTCTGGTCGGGGGGCTCCCTTAGCAAAAACATTCAGTACTTC
V: TRBV11-2
size: -
D: -
J: TRBJ2-4

CDR3: CASSIDREVQPQHF
DNA: TGTGCCAGTAGTATAGATCGGGAAGTGCAGCCCCAGCATTTT
V: TRBV19
size: -
D: -
J: TRBJ1-5

CDR3: CASSPLILAGGPNNEQFF
DNA: TGTGCCAGCTCACCCCTCATACTAGCGGGGGGCCCCAACAATGAGCAGTTCTTC
V: TRBV18
size: -
D: TRBD2
J: TRBJ2-1

CDR3: CASSLGQGLRDTQYF
DNA: TGTGCCAGCAGCTTGGGACAGGGGCTACGAGATACGCAGTATTTT
V: TRBV5-6
size: few
D: TRBD1
J: TRBJ2-3

CDR3: CATSDSTGSGDEQFF
DNA: TGTGCCACCAGTGATTCCACAGGGAGCGGGGATGAGCAGTTCTTC
V: TRBV24-1
size: -
D: -
J: TRBJ2-1

CDR3: CASSEFYDRAYGYTF
DNA: TGTGCCAGCAGTGAATTCTACGACAGGGCTTATGGCTACACCTTC
V: TRBV6-1
size: -
D: TRBD1
J: TRBJ1-2

CDR3: CASSHTSGGGTDTQYF
DNA: TGCGCCAGCAGCCACACTAGCGGGGGTGGTACAGATACGCAGTATTTT
V: TRBV4-3
size: once
D: TRBD2
J: TRBJ2-3

CDR3: CASSLGLASYEQYF
DNA: TGTGCCAGCAGCTTAGGCCTAGCCAGCTACGAGCAGTACTTC
V: TRBV7-2
size: -
D: -
J: TRBJ2-7

CDR3: CASSFSGTSLNTGELFF
DNA: TGTGCCAGCAGCTTTTCCGGGACTAGCCTAAACACCGGGGAGCTGTTTTTT
V: TRBV7-8
size: -
D: TRBD2
J: TRBJ2-2

CDR3: CASSKGGEPNENIQYF
DNA: TGTGCCAGCAGCAAAGGCGGGGAGCCCAATGAAAACATTCAGTACTTC
V: TRBV21-1
size: -
D: -
J: TRBJ2-4

CDR3: CASRFTHGNYEQYF
DNA: TGTGCCAGCAGGTTTACCCACGGGAACTACGAGCAGTACTTC
V: TRBV27
size: few
D: -
J: TRBJ2-7

CDR3: CASSLQGLMLGNTIYF
DNA: TGCGCCAGCAGCTTACAGGGTCTGATGCTGGGAAACACCATATATTTT
V: TRBV5-1
size: -
D: -
J: TRBJ1-3

CDR3: CASSQLTGTHQETQYF
DNA: TGTGCCAGCAGCCAATTAACCGGGACACACCAAGAGACCCAGTACTTC
V: TRBV14
size: -
D: -
J: TRBJ2-5

CDR3: CASSQEGYLAFDTQYF
DNA: TGCGCCAGCAGCCAAGAGGGGTACCTAGCGTTCGATACGCAGTATTTT
V: TRBV4-1
size: -
D: -
J: TRBJ2-3

CDR3: CASSQSLASTDTQYF
DNA: TGTGCCAGCAGCCAAAGCCTAGCCTCCACAGATACGCAGTATTTT
V: TRBV7-3
size: -
D: -
J: TRBJ2-3

CDR3: CASSPTGGISGANVLTF
DNA: TGTGCCAGCTCACCGACAGGGGGCATCTCTGGGGCCAACGTCCTGACTTTC
V: TRBV18
size: -
D: TRBD1
J: TRBJ2-6

CDR3: CAWRPYLNEQFF
DNA: TGTGCCTGGAGACCCTATCTCAATGAGCAGTTCTTC
V: TRBV30
size: once
D: -
J: TRBJ2-1

CDR3: CASGSRTPGLAGANTDTQYF
DNA: TGTGCTAGTGGTAGCAGGACACCGGGACTAGCGGGGGCTAACACAGATACGCAGTATTTT
V: TRBV12-5
size: -
D: TRBD2
J: TRBJ2-3

CDR3: CASSPGQIYGYTF
DNA: TGTGCCAGCTCACCAGGGCAGATTTATGGCTACACCTTC
V: TRBV18
size: -
D: -
J: TRBJ1-2

CDR3: CAWSVSGINSPLHF
DNA: TGTGCCTGGAGTGTCTCGGGGATTAATTCACCCCTCCACTTT
V: TRBV30
size: -
D: -
J: TRBJ1-6

CDR3: CATSDERAGENGYTF
DNA: TGTGCCACCAGTGATGAGAGGGCTGGGGAAAATGGCTACACCTTC
V: TRBV24-1
size: -
D: -
J: TRBJ1-2

CDR3: CASTSIGRGLYEQYF
DNA: TGTGCCAGCACCTCGATCGGACGGGGACTCTACGAGCAGTACTTC
V: TRBV11-2
size: -
D: -
J: TRBJ2-7

CDR3: CASSQPGQGVNEQYF
DNA: TGCGCCAGCAGCCAACCTGGCCAGGGTGTCAACGAGCAGTACTTC
V: TRBV4-1
size: -
D: -
J: TRBJ2-7